The TCR beta chain under discussion was sequenced for a study of blood T cell repertoires in COVID-19. The overall study: T cells, B-cell-depleted T cells, or PBMCs provided the cDNA or gDNA that served as material.

Under the authors' procedure: Estimation of nucleated cell counts relied on the amplification of reference gene primers. Data came from immunoSEQ multiplex PCR; TCRdb stores just in-frame clones and leaves some out. V, J and clone size reflect that table, while D and trimming were determined from the DNA. The table includes some 260,000 clones, over 70% detected once. Trimming removed 0 bases from V and 7 bases from J, with 8 bases in between. The CDR3 is 13 residues long. Per germline, CDR1 KGHDR and CDR2 SFDVKD. The specimen was peripheral blood. The gene calls are TRBV24-1 and TRBJ1-2; no reliable D call. The clonotype originates from a woman between 65 and 79 years old with COVID-19, enrolled during active disease. This chain's CDR3 is CATSDLLGSGYTF. In DNA form, the CDR3 reads TGTGCCACCAGTGATTTGCTAGGCAGTGGCTACACCTTC.